One and the same sample provided the 3 T cell receptor beta chains below, sequenced in a study of blood T cell repertoires in COVID-19. The protocol was immunoSEQ multiplex PCR, while the TCRdb copy is restricted to in-frame clones and leaves out a portion. The data show 300,000 to 350,000 clones, 87% seen once. The sample taken for sequencing was peripheral blood. Receptors originate from a young man with COVID-19, enrolled during active disease.

This clone was counted once. The rearrangement uses TRBV15 and TRBJ1-1; D possibly corresponds to TRBD1 (6 bases). Trimming left V 2 bases short and J 5 bases short, with 15 bases between. CDR1 LNHNV and CDR2 YYDKDF come from the germline V gene (reference sequence). The CDR3 length is 15 residues. For the CDR3, the DNA is TGTGCCACCAGCAGATCCCTGGGGGCGTGGACTGAAGCTTTCTTT. Its translation is CATSRSLGAWTEAFF.

V gene TRBV19 combines with J gene TRBJ1-1; 8 nucleotides agree with TRBD1. The CDR3 has 16 residues. V gave up 5 bases and J gave up 4 bases; unmatched junction bases: 12. The germline V gene has CDR1 LNHDA and CDR2 SQIVND (reference sequence). The CDR3 DNA sequence: TGTGCCAGTAGTGACCCAGGGGGCATCGGTATCACTGAAGCTTTCTTT. Translation gives CASSDPGGIGITEAFF.

The rearrangement joins TRBV24-1 to TRBJ2-7, with D possibly TRBD2 on 6 matching bases. Germline V gene lookup returns CDR1 KGHDR and CDR2 SFDVKD. Trimming left V 0 bases short and J 6 bases short, with 11 bases between. This CDR3 has 14 residues. The CDR3 bases are TGTGCCACCAGTGATTTGGGGGGGACGGGCGAGCAGTACTTC. This gives the protein CATSDLGGTGEQYF.